This TCR beta chain was identified during a study of CD8 T cells in ankylosing spondylitis. Study findings and constraints: Past research had described some motif variants in reactive arthritis synovial fluid and blood. Characteristic, it appeared, of ankylosing spondylitis blood was a TCR beta motif of about eight highly homologous variants.

For this clonotype: Its antigen is not identified.

The authors made TCR beta libraries by quantitative 5'-RACE with molecular barcodes. MiXCR, run by TCRdb on the 5' RACE reads, gives a single entry per CDR3 protein. Of 670,000 or so distinct CDR3 sequences listed, over 15% are singletons. The clonotype was recovered from a male donor with ankylosing spondylitis. Material for sequencing was blood, either unsorted or a sorted T cell fraction (not recorded which).

CDR3 sequence: CSVEAERGRRETQYF. The CDR3 bases are TGCAGCGTTGAAGCCGAGAGGGGGCGCCGAGAGACCCAGTACTTC. The rearrangement joins TRBV29-1 to TRBJ2-5; the match to TRBD1 covers 7 bases. The ends lost 1 base at V and 4 bases at J; junction bases unmatched: 9. CDR1 is SQVTM and CDR2 is ANQGSEA in the germline V gene. The CDR3 is 15 amino acids.